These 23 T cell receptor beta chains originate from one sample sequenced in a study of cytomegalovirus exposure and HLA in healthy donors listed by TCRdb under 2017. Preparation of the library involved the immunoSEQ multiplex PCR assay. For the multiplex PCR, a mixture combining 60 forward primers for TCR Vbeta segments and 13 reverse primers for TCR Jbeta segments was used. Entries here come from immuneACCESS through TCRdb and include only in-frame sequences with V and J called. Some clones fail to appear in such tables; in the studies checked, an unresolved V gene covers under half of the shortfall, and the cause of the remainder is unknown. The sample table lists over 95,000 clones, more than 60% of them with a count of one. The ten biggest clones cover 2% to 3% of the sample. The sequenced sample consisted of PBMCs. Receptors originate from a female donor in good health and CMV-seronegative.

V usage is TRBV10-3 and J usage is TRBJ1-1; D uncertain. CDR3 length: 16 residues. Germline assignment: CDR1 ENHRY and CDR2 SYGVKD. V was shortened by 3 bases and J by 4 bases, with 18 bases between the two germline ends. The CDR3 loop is CAISDLRLVIGTEAFF. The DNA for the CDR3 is TGTGCCATCAGTGATCTTCGACTGGTGATCGGCACTGAAGCTTTCTTT.

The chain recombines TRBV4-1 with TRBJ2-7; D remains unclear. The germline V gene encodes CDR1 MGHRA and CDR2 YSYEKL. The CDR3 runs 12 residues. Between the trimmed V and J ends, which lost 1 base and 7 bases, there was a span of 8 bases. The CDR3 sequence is CASSQGSREQYF. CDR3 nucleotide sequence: TGCGCCAGCAGCCAAGGGAGTAGAGAGCAGTACTTC.

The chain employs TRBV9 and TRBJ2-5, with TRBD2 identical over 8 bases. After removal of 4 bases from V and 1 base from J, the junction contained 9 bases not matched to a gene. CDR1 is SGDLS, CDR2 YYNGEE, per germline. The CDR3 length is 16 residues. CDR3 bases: TGTGCCAGCAGCCCCCCCGGAGCGGGGGCCCAAGAGACCCAGTACTTC. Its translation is CASSPPGAGAQETQYF.

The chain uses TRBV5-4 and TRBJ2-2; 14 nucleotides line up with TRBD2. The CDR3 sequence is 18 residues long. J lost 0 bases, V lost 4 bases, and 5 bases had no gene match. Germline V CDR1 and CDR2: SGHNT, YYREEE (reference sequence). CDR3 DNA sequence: TGTGCCAGCAGCACGAGACTAGCGGGGGGGCCGAACACCGGGGAGCTGTTTTTT. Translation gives CASSTRLAGGPNTGELFF. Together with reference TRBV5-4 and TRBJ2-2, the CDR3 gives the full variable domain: ETGVTQSPTHLIKTRGQQVTLRCSSQSGHNTVSWYQQALGQGPQFIFQYYREEENGRGNFPPRFSGLQFPNYSSELNVNALELDDSALYLCASSTRLAGGPNTGELFFGEGSRLTVL.

CDR3 coding DNA: TGTGCCAGCAGCCCCACGCTAGCGGGGAACAATGAGCAGTTCTTC. Translating it yields CASSPTLAGNNEQFF. This chain joins TRBV13 and TRBJ2-1; 9 positions agree with TRBD2. The CDR3 is made up of 15 amino acids. The germline CDR1 and CDR2 sequences are PRHDT and FYEKMQ (reference sequence). The J segment lost 5 bases and the V segment lost 5 bases, leaving 7 bases of the junction unmatched.

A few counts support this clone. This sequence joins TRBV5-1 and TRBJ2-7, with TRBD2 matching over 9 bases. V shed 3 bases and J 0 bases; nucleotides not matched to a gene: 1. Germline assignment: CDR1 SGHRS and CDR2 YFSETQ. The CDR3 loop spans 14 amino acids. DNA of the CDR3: TGCGCCAGCAGCTCTAGCGGGGCCTCCTACGAGCAGTACTTC. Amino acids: CASSSSGASYEQYF.

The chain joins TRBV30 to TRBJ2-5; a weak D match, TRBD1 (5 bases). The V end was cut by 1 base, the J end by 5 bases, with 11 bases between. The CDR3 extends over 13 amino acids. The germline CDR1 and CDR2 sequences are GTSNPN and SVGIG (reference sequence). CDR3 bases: TGTGCCTGGAGTGACCGTTGGGGCGAGACCCAGTACTTC. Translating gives CAWSDRWGETQYF.

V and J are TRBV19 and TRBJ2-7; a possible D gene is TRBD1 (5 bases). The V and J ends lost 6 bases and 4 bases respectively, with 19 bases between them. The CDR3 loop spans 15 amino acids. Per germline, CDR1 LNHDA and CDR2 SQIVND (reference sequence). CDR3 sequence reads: CASSPDSIGFYEQYF. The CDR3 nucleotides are TGTGCCAGTAGCCCCGACAGTATTGGGTTTTACGAGCAGTACTTC.

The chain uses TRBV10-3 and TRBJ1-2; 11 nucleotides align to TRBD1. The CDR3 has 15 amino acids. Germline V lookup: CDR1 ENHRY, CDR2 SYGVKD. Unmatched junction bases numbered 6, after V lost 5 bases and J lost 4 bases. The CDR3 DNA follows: TGTGCCATCAGTACCCGGACAGGGGGCCCCTATGGCTACACCTTC. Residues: CAISTRTGGPYGYTF.

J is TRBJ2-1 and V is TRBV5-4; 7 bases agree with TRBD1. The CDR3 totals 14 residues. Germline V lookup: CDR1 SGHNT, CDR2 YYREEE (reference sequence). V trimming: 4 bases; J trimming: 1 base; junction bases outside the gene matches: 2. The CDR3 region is CASSQGVSYNEQFF. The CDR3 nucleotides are TGTGCCAGCAGCCAGGGGGTTTCCTACAATGAGCAGTTCTTC. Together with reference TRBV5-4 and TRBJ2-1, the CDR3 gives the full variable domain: ETGVTQSPTHLIKTRGQQVTLRCSSQSGHNTVSWYQQALGQGPQFIFQYYREEENGRGNFPPRFSGLQFPNYSSELNVNALELDDSALYLCASSQGVSYNEQFFGPGTRLTVL.

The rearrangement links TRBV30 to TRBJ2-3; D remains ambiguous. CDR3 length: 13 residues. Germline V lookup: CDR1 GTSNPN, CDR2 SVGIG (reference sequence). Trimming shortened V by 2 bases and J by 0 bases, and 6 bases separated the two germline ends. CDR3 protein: CAWSLTSTDTQYF. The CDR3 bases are TGTGCCTGGAGTTTGACTAGCACAGATACGCAGTATTTT. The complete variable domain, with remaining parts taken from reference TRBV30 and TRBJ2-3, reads SQTIHQWPATLVQPVGSPLSLECTVEGTSNPNLYWYRQAAGRGLQLLFYSVGIGQISSEVPQNLSASRPQDRQFILSSKKLLLSDSGFYLCAWSLTSTDTQYFGPGTRLTVL.

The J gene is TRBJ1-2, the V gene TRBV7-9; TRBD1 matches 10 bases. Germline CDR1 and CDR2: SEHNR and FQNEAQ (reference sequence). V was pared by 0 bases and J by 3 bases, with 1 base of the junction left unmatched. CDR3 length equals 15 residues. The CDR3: CASSLAGTGDYGYTF. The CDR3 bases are TGTGCCAGCAGCTTAGCCGGGACAGGGGACTATGGCTACACCTTC.

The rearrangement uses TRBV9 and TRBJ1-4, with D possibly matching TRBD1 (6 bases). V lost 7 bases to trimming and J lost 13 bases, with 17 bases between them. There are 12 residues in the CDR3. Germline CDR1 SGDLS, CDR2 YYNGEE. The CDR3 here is CASGGGDQRLFF. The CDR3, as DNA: TGTGCCAGCGGGGGGGGCGATCAGCGACTGTTTTTT. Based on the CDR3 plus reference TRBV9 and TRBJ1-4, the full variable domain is DSGVTQTPKHLITATGQRVTLRCSPRSGDLSVYWYQQSLDQGLQFLIQYYNGEERAKGNILERFSAQQFPDLHSELNLSSLELGDSALYFCASGGGDQRLFFGSGTQLSVL.

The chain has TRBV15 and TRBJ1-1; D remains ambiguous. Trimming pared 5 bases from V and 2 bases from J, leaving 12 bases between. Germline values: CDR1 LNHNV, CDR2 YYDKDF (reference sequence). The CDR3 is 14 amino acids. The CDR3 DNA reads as TGTGCCACCAGCCCGGGGAGGGTAAACACTGAAGCTTTCTTT. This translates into CATSPGRVNTEAFF.

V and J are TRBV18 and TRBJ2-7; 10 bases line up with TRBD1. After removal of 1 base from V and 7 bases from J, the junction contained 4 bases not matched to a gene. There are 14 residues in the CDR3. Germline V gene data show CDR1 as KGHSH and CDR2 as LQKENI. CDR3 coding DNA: TGTGCCAGCTCACCACGGACAGGGGGTGGTGAGCAGTACTTC. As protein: CASSPRTGGGEQYF.

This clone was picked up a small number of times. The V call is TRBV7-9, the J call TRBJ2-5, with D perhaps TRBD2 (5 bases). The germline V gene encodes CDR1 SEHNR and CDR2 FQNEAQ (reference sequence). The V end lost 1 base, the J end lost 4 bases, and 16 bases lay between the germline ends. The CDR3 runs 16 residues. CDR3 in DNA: TGTGCCAGCAGCTTAGGCGGGTCGGGGTTAGGAGAGACCCAGTACTTC. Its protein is CASSLGGSGLGETQYF.

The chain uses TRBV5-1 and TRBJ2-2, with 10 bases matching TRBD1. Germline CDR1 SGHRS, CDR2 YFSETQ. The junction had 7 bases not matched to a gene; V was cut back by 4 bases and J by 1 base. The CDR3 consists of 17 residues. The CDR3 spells CASSIIRTGGNTGELFF. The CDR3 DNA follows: TGCGCCAGCAGCATTATACGGACAGGGGGGAACACCGGGGAGCTGTTTTTT.

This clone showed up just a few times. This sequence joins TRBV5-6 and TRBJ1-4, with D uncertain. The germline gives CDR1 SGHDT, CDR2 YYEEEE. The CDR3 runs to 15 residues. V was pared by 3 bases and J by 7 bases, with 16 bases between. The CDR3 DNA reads TGTGCCAGCAGCTCCTGGACCGCTGGGAGTGAAAAACTGTTTTTT. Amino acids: CASSSWTAGSEKLFF.

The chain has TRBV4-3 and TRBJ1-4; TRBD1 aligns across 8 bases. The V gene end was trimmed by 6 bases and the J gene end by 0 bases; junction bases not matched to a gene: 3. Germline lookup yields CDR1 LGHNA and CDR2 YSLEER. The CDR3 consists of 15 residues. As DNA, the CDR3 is TGCGCCAGCAGACAGGACAGGGCAACTAATGAAAAACTGTTTTTT. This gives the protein CASRQDRATNEKLFF.

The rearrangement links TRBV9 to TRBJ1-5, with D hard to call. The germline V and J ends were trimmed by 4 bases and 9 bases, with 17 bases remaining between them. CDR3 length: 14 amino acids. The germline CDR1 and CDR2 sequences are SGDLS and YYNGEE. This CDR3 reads CASSPGEGVGPQHF. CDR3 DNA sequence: TGTGCCAGCAGCCCTGGGGAGGGCGTTGGGCCCCAGCATTTT.

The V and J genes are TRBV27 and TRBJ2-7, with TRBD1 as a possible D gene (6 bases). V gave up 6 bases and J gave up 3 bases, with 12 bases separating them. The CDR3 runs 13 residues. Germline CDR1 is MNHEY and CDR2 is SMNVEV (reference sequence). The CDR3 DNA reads TGTGCCAGCAGCGACAGGCGGAACTACGAGCAGTACTTC. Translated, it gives CASSDRRNYEQYF.

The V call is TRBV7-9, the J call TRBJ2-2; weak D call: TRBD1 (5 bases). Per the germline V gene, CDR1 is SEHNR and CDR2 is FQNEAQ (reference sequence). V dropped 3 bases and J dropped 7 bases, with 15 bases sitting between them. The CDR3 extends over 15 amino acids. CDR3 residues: CASSFNRREGGELFF. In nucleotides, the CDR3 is TGTGCCAGCAGCTTCAACAGGAGAGAAGGCGGGGAGCTGTTTTTT.

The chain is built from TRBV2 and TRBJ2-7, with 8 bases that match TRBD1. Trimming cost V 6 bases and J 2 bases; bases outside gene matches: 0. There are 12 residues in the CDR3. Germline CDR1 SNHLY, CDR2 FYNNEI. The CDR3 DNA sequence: TGTGCCAGCAGGGGACAGGCCTACGAGCAGTACTTC. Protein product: CASRGQAYEQYF.